The sequence of this TCR beta chain was determined in a study of human T cells and chemical hapten exposure. Study at large: Small discrepancies in pooled library volume mainly accounted for the varying TCR yields per sample.

The CDR3 contains 15 residues. CDR1 is SGHAT, CDR2 FQNNGV, per germline. V dropped 1 base and J dropped 5 bases, with 14 bases sitting between them. TCRdb re-derived calls from the RACE reads in MiXCR, one entry per CDR3 protein. The sample carries about 360,000 distinct CDR3 sequences, under 8% recorded once. Sample time point: patch test 1, 2 weeks after DPC sensitization. Stated treatment: therapeutic diphenylcyclopropenone sensitization with weekly scalp DPC. This clonotype was observed a few times. This chain links TRBV11-2 with TRBJ2-5; D might be TRBD1 or TRBD2, each matching 5 bases. This TCR was recovered from a woman between 18 and 29 years old with alopecia areata. Some clones in this sample may be carry-over from other donors' samples. The sequencing here drew on whole blood, taken in connection with sensitization to the hapten diphenylcyclopropenone (DPC). CDR3 bases: TGTGCCAGCAGCTTAGTCGGAACAGGACTCGAGACCCAGTACTTC. Its translation is CASSLVGTGLETQYF.